The entry that follows covers one T cell receptor beta chain sequence. This CDR3 region has 13 residues. V was clipped by 10 bases and J by 5 bases, with 17 bases between them. CDR1 is MNHEY, CDR2 SVGAGI, per germline. The data belong to a study of blood T cell repertoires in COVID-19. Whole-study context: Specimens from acute and convalescent COVID-19 originated in the United States, Italy and Spain. T cells, B-cell-depleted T cells, or PBMCs supplied cDNA or gDNA.

Authors' methods: Reference gene primer amplification gave nucleated cell count estimates. Only in-frame clones appear in the TCRdb table, and some are missing; sequencing was by immunoSEQ multiplex PCR. Clonal size and the V and J genes are those of that table, whereas D and trimming came from the DNA. Of some 140,000 clones in the sample, 70% to 85% were seen once. The receptor's source is a man in his 60s with acute or convalescent COVID-19. This rearrangement joins TRBV6-5 to TRBJ1-2, with D unresolved. The source material was peripheral blood. CDR3 sequence: CAITNGVGYGYTF. The CDR3 region has the DNA TGTGCCATTACAAACGGGGTCGGATATGGCTACACCTTC.